Listed below are T cell receptor beta chains from one sample, sequenced in a study of identifying expanded T cells in peripheral blood. Only in-frame clones appear in the TCRdb table, and some are missing; sequencing was by immunoSEQ multiplex PCR. In the table there are tens of thousands of clones, 88% of which are singletons. The sample comprised blood. The receptors were sampled from a person aged 18-69 years in good health. The conserved cysteine and the conserved F or W are not part of the CDR3 here. Each record gives: V gene, J gene, CDR3 length, clone size, CDR3 protein. Expanded clones are given a class, and other clones once, few, many or no size at all.

TRBV19	TRBJ1-1	11	few	ASSIGADTEAF
TRBV19	TRBJ1-1	13	-	ASSTRSGGGTEAF
TRBV5-4	TRBJ1-2	11	-	ASSQDREDGYT
TRBV19	TRBJ1-1	10	once	ASRDRATEAF
TRBV18	TRBJ2-2	12	-	ASSPVWGTGELF
TRBV4-1	TRBJ1-5	13	-	ASSQGGYSNQPQH
TRBV30	TRBJ1-1	13	-	AWHPAGQLNTEAF
TRBV10-1	TRBJ2-1	12	-	ATEPSGNYNEQF
TRBV5-6	TRBJ2-2	13	-	ASSPGTGRTGELF
TRBV30	TRBJ2-5	12	few	AWSVNGGDGTQY
TRBV30	TRBJ1-1	9	-	AWRAGVWAF
TRBV14	TRBJ2-7	12	-	ASSRPGLLYEQY
TRBV15	TRBJ2-1	15	-	ATSRDLTSGRYNEQF
TRBV2	TRBJ1-5	9	few	ASSLGQPQH
TRBV7-2	TRBJ1-1	11	-	ASSLMKNTEAF
TRBV7-6	TRBJ2-3	14	few	ASRQGMIRQTDTQY
TRBV6-1	TRBJ2-7	12	-	ASRTREGWDEQY
TRBV7-9	TRBJ2-1	13	-	ASSLGLSGYNEQF
TRBV30	TRBJ1-2	11	-	ASSEVPNYGYT
TRBV27	TRBJ1-1	11	once	ASSFSGMTEAF
TRBV2	TRBJ1-5	11	few	ASSAESNQPQH
TRBV18	TRBJ2-1	13	-	ASSPAVASLNEQF
TRBV30	TRBJ1-1	11	once	AWSKVAGTRTF
TRBV27	TRBJ1-6	12	few	ASSSGKLGSPLH
TRBV7-2	TRBJ2-1	12	-	ASSPRGWRNEQF
TRBV7-3	TRBJ2-7	13	-	ASSFGQGQVYEQY
TRBV7-2	TRBJ1-2	10	-	ATKQGWSGYT
TRBV19	TRBJ2-1	14	-	ASTGGSGTAGDEQF
TRBV19	TRBJ2-6	13	-	ASSIQGSGANVLT
TRBV7-2	TRBJ2-7	11	-	ASSPPTVYEQY
TRBV7-8	TRBJ1-2	11	few	ASSLAREIRYT
TRBV14	TRBJ2-5	13	-	ASSQPLAGAETQY
TRBV15	TRBJ2-1	10	-	ATSSGGGEQF